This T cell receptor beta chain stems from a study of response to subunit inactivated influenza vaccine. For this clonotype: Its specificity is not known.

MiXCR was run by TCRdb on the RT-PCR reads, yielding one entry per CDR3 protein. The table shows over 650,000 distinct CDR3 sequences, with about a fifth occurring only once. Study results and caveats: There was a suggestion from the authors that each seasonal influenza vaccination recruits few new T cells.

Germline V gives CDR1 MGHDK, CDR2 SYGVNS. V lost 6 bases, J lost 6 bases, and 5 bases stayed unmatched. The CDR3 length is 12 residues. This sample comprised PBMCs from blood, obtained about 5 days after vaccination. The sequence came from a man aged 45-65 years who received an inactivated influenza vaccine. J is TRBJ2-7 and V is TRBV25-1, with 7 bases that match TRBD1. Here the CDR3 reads CASRATGTEQYF. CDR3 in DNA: TGTGCCAGCAGGGCGACAGGGACCGAGCAGTACTTC.